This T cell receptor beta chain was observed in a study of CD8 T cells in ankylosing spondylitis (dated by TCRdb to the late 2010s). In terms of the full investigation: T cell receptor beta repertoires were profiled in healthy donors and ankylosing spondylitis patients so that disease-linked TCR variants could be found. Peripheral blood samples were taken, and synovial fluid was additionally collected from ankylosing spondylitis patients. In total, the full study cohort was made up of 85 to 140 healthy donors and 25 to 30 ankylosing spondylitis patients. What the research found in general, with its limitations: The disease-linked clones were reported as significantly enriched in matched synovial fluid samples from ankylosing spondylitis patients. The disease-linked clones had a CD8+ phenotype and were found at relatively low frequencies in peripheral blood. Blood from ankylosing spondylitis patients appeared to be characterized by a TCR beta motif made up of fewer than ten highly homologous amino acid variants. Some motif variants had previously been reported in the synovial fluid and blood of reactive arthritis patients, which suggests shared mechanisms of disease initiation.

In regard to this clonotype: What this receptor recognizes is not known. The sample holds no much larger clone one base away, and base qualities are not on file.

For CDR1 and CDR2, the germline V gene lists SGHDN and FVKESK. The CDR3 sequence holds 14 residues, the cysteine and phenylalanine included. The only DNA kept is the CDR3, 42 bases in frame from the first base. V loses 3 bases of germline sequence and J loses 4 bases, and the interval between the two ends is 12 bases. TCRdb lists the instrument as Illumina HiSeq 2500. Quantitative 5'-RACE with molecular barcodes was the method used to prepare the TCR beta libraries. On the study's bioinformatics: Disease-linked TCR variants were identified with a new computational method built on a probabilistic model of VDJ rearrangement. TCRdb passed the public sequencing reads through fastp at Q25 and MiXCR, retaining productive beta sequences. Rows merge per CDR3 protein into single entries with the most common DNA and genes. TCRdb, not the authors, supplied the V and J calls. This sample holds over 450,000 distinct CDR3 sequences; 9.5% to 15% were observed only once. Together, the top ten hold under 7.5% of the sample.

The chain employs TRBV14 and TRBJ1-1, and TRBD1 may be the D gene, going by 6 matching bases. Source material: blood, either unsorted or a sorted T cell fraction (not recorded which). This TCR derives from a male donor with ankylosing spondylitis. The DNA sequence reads TGTGCCAGCAGCCAGAACAGGGTGGGCACTGAAGCTTTCTTT. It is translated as CASSQNRVGTEAFF.